Reported below is one T cell receptor (beta chain). Its antigen remains unknown. Sequencing was performed with immunoSEQ multiplex PCR; in TCRdb, only in-frame clones are kept and a portion is missing. The sample shows 92,000 or so clones, roughly nine tenths of them seen only once. This record belongs to a study of T cell responses to AZD1222 COVID-19 vaccine. Regarding the study as a whole: Repertoires in all cases were sampled only once the peak T cell response had passed.

Specimen: peripheral blood, collected on day 0 of AZD1222 vaccination. The clonotype comes from an adult in good health.

The DNA for the CDR3 is TGTGCCAGCTCTTTTACCCGGCGAGAGACCCAGTACTTC. This translates into CASSFTRRETQYF. The chain joins TRBV2 to TRBJ2-5; D is uncertain. V was pared by 8 bases and J by 4 bases, with 14 bases between. This CDR3 contains 13 residues. Germline assignment: CDR1 SNHLY and CDR2 FYNNEI.